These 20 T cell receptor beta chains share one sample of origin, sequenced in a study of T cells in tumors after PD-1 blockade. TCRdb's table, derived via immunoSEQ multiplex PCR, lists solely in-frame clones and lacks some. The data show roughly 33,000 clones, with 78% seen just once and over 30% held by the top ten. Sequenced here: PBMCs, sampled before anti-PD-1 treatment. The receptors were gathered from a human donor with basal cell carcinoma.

The CDR3 spells CASSPSIQGFDYGYTF. For the CDR3, the DNA is TGTGCCAGCAGTCCATCTATACAGGGGTTTGACTATGGCTACACCTTC. The chain recombines TRBV27 with TRBJ1-2, with 7 bases matching TRBD1. This CDR3 comprises 16 residues. The junction had 12 bases not matched to a gene; V was cut back by 5 bases and J by 3 bases. Looked up from germline, CDR1 is MNHEY and CDR2 is SMNVEV (reference sequence).

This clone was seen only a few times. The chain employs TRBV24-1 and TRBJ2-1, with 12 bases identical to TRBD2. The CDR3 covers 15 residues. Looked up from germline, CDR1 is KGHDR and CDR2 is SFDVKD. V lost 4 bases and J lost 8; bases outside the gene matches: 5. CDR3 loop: CATSDASGRGYEQFF. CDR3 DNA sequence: TGTGCCACCAGTGACGCTAGCGGGAGGGGCTATGAGCAGTTCTTC.

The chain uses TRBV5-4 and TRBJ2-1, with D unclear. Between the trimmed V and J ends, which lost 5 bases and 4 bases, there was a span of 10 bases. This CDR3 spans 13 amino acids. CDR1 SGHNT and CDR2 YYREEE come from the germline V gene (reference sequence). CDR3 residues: CASRPTSYNEQFF. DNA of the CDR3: TGTGCCAGCAGGCCAACCTCTTACAATGAGCAGTTCTTC.

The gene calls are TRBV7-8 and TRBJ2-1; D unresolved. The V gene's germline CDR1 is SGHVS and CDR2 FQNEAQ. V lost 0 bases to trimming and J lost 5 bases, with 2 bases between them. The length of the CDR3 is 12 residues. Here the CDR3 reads CASSLADNEQFF. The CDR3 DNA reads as TGTGCCAGCAGCTTAGCCGACAATGAGCAGTTCTTC.

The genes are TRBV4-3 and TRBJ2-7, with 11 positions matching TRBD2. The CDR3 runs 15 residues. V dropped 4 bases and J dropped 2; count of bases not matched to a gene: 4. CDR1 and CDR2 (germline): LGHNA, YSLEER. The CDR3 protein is CASSLRLAGTYEQYF. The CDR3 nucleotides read TGCGCCAGCAGCCTTAGACTAGCGGGAACCTACGAGCAGTACTTC.

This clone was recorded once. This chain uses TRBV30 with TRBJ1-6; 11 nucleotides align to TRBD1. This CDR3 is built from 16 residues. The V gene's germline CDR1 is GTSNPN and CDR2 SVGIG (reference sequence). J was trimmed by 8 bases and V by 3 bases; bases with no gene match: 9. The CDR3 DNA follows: TGTGCCTGGAGAGGCCGGGACAGGGGGAATGATTCACCCCTCCACTTT. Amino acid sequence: CAWRGRDRGNDSPLHF.

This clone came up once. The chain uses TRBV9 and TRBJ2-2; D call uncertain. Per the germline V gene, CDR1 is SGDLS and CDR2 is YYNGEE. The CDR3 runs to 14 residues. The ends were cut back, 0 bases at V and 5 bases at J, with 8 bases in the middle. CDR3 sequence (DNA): TGTGCCAGCAGCGTAGAAATAACAACCGGGGAGCTGTTTTTT. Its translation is CASSVEITTGELFF.

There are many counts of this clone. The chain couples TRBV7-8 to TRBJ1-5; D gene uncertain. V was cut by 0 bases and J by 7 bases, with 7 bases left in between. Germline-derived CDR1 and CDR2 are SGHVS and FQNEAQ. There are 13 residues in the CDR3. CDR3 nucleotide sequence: TGTGCCAGCAGCTTAGCTTCCAGACAGCCCCAGCATTTT. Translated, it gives CASSLASRQPQHF.

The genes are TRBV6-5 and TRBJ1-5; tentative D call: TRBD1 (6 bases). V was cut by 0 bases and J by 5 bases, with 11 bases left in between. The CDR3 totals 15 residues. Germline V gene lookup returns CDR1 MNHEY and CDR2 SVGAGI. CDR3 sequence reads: CASSYSGRGDQPQHF. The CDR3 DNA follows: TGTGCCAGCAGTTACTCCGGCAGGGGCGATCAGCCCCAGCATTTT.

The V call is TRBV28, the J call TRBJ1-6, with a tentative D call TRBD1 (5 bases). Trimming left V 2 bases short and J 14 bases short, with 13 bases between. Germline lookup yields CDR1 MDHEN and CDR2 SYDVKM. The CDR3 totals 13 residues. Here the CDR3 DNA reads TGTGCCAGCAGTTTAGCGGCAGGGCGGGCCCTCCACTTT. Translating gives CASSLAAGRALHF.

The CDR3 DNA sequence: TGTGCCAGCACTACCCCCATATACAACACTGAAGCTTTCTTT. Its protein product is CASTTPIYNTEAFF. The chain employs TRBV2 and TRBJ1-1, with D uncertain. V was clipped by 7 bases and J by 2 bases, with 14 bases between them. CDR3 length equals 14 residues. CDR1 and CDR2 (germline): SNHLY, FYNNEI.

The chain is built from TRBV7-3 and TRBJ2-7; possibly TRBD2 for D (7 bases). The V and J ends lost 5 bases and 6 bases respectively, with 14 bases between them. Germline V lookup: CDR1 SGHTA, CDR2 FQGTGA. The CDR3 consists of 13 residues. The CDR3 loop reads CASSPWGGREQYF. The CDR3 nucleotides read TGTGCCAGCAGCCCCTGGGGGGGGCGCGAGCAGTACTTC.

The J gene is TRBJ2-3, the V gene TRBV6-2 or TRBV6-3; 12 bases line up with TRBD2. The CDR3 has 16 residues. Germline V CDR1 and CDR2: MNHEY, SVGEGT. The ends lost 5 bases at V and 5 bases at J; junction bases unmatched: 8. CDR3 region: CASSTTSGGRKDTQYF. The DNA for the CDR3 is TGTGCCAGCAGTACCACTAGCGGGGGGCGGAAAGATACGCAGTATTTT.

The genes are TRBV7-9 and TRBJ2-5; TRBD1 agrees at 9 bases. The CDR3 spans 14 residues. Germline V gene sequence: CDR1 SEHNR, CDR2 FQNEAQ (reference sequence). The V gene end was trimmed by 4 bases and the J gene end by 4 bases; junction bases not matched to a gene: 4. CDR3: CASSSLDRGETQYF. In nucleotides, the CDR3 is TGTGCCAGCAGCTCGCTGGACAGGGGAGAGACCCAGTACTTC.

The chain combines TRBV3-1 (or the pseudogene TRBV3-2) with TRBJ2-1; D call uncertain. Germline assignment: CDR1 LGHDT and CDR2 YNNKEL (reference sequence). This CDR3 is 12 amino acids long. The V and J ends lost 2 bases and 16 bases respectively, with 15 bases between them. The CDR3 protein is CASSQNRDKFFF. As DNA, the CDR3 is TGTGCCAGCAGCCAAAATAGAGATAAATTCTTCTTC.

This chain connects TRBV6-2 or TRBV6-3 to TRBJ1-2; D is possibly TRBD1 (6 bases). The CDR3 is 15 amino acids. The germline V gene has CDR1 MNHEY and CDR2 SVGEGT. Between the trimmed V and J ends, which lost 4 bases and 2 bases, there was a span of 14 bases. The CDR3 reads CASSWAGTRNYGYTF. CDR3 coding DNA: TGTGCCAGCAGTTGGGCGGGGACACGAAACTATGGCTACACCTTC.

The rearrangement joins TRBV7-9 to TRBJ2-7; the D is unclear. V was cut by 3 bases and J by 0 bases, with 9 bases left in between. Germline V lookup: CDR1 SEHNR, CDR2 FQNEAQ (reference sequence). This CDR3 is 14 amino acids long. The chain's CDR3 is CASSFPPSSYEQYF. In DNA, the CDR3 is TGTGCCAGCAGCTTTCCCCCCAGCTCCTACGAGCAGTACTTC.

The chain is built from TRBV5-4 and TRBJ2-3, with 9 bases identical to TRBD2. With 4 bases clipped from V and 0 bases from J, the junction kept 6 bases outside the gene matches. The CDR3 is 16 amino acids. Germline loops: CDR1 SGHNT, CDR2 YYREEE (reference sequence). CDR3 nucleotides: TGTGCCAGCAGCCCCAGACTAGCGGCTAGCACAGATACGCAGTATTTT. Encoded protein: CASSPRLAASTDTQYF.

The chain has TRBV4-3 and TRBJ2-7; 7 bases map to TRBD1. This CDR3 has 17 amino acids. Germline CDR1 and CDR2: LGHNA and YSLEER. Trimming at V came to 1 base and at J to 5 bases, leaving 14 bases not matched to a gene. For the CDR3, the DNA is TGCGCCAGCAGCCAAGGACTTCCGGGACAGCTCCTCCACGAGCAGTACTTC. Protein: CASSQGLPGQLLHEQYF.

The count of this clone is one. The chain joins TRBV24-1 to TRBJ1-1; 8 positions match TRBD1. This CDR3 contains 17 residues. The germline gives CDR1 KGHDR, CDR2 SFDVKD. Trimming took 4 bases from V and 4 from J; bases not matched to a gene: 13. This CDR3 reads CATSDLTGVRASTEAFF. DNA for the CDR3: TGTGCCACCAGTGACCTGACAGGGGTTAGAGCGAGCACTGAAGCTTTCTTT.